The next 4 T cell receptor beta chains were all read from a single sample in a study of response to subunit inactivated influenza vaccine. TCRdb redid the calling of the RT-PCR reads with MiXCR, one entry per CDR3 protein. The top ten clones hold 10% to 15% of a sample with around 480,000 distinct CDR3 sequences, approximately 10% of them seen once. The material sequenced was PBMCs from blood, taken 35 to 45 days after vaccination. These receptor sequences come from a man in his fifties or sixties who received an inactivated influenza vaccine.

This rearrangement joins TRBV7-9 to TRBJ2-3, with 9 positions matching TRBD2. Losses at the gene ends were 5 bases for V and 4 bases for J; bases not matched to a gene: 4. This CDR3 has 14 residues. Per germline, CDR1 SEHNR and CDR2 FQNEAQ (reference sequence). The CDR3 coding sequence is TGTGCCAGCAGCGGTAGCGGGGGTGCAGATACGCAGTATTTT. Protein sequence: CASSGSGGADTQYF. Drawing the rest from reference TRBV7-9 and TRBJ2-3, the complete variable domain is DTGVSQNPRHKITKRGQNVTFRCDPISEHNRLYWYRQTLGQGPEFLTYFQNEAQLEKSRLLSDRFSAERPKGSFSTLEIQRTEQGDSAMYLCASSGSGGADTQYFGPGTRLTVL.

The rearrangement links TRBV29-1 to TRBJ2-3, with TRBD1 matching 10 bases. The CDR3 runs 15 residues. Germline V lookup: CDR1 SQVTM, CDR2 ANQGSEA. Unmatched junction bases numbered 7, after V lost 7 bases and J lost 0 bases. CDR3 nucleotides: TGCAGCGCCCGGGACAGGGGTCCTAGCACAGATACGCAGTATTTT. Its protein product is CSARDRGPSTDTQYF.

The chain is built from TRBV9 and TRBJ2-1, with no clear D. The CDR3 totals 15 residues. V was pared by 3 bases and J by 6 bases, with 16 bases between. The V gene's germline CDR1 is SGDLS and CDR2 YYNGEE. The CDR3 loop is CASSAPSFGPNEQFF. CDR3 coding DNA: TGTGCCAGCAGCGCCCCCTCGTTCGGACCCAATGAGCAGTTCTTC. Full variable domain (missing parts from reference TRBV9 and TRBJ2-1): DSGVTQTPKHLITATGQRVTLRCSPRSGDLSVYWYQQSLDQGLQFLIQYYNGEERAKGNILERFSAQQFPDLHSELNLSSLELGDSALYFCASSAPSFGPNEQFFGPGTRLTVL.

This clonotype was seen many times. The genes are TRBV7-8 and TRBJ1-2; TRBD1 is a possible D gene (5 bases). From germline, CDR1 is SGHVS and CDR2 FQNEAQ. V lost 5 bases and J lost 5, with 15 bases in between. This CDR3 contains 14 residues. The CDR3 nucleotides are TGTGCCAGCAGCCGTAGGGACGGAAAGTATGGCTACACCTTC. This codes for CASSRRDGKYGYTF.